A single sample gave rise to the 21 T cell receptor beta chains below, sequenced in a study of identical twins' blood T cells. TCRdb re-analysed the 5' RACE reads in MiXCR, keeping a single row per CDR3 protein. This table holds 300,000 to 400,000 distinct CDR3 sequences, about 28% found once. Sequenced input: PBMCs. All receptors derive from a woman aged 18-50 years in good health.

Of note for this clonotype: At one boundary the junction diverges from the germline segment, which might be a read error. J is TRBJ1-4 and V is TRBV29-1; D gene ambiguous. There are 12 residues in the CDR3. Germline V lookup: CDR1 SQVTM, CDR2 ANQGSEA. The CDR3 DNA follows: TGCAGCGTAGTATGGGGTAATGAAAAACCGTTTTTT. Translated, it gives CSVVWGNEKPFF.

This clonotype has just a few counts. This sequence joins TRBV19 and TRBJ2-2; D not certain. The CDR3 length is 14 residues. V lost 4 bases, J lost 0 bases, and 6 bases lay in between. Germline V gene sequence: CDR1 LNHDA, CDR2 SQIVND (reference sequence). This CDR3 is CASSKTANTGELFF. CDR3 DNA: TGTGCCAGTAGTAAGACGGCGAACACCGGGGAGCTGTTTTTT. Full variable domain (missing parts from reference TRBV19 and TRBJ2-2): DGGITQSPKYLFRKEGQNVTLSCEQNLNHDAMYWYRQDPGQGLRLIYYSQIVNDFQKGDIAEGYSVSREKKESFPLTVTSAQKNPTAFYLCASSKTANTGELFFGEGSRLTVL.

The rearrangement links TRBV20-1 to TRBJ2-5; D is undetermined. In germline, CDR1 is DFQATT, CDR2 SNEGSKA (reference sequence). The CDR3 is 14 amino acids. Trimming removed 2 bases from V and 0 bases from J, with 10 bases in between. CDR3 DNA: TGCAGTGCTAGAACATTGAGGTACCAAGAGACCCAGTACTTC. Translating gives CSARTLRYQETQYF.

Concerning this clonotype: The junction departs from the called germline gene at one end, perhaps through a read error. V is TRBV12-5 and J is TRBJ2-5; 7 positions match TRBD1. Germline V gene data show CDR1 as LGHNT and CDR2 as FRNRAP. The CDR3 sequence is 16 residues long. CDR3 nucleotide sequence: TGTGCCAGTGGTTTGTTGGGACAGAAAATACAAGAGACCCAGTACTTC. It codes for CASGLLGQKIQETQYF.

This clonotype was seen only a few times. This clone may be a read error of a much larger clone one base away. The chain joins TRBV20-1 to TRBJ1-5, with D perhaps TRBD1 (5 bases). Germline CDR1 DFQATT, CDR2 SNEGSKA (reference sequence). V was shortened by 6 bases and J by 1 base, with 10 bases between the two germline ends. CDR3 length: 13 residues. For the CDR3, the DNA is TGCAGTGCCCGACAGAGAAGCAATCAGCCCCAGCATTTT. Its protein product is CSARQRSNQPQHF.

V gene TRBV14 combines with J gene TRBJ1-6, with D possibly TRBD1 on 6 matching bases. Germline CDR1 reads SGHDN; CDR2 reads FVKESK. V shed 3 bases and J shed 7 bases, with 13 bases lying between them. This CDR3 is built from 15 residues. The CDR3 is CASSQLTGRNSPLHF. CDR3 sequence (DNA): TGTGCCAGCAGCCAGCTCACAGGGCGAAATTCACCCCTCCACTTT.

This clonotype showed up just a few times. V gene TRBV11-3 combines with J gene TRBJ2-2; D is ambiguous. This CDR3 region has 17 residues. V lost 4 bases to trimming and J lost 0 bases, with 15 bases between them. The germline V gene has CDR1 SGHNT and CDR2 YENEEA. The chain's CDR3 is CASSSYLGQANTGELFF. CDR3 sequence (DNA): TGTGCCAGCAGCTCCTATTTGGGCCAAGCGAACACCGGGGAGCTGTTTTTT.

This chain's CDR3 is CASSLGGPTSGAFF. The DNA of the CDR3 is TGTGCCAGCAGCTTAGGGGGACCTACGTCGGGAGCTTTCTTT. This sequence joins TRBV11-2 and TRBJ1-1; D is perhaps TRBD1 (5 bases). This CDR3 has 14 residues. CDR1 is SGHAT and CDR2 is FQNNGV in the germline V gene. The V end was cut by 1 base, the J end by 10 bases, with 16 bases between.

J is TRBJ2-2 and V is TRBV20-1; TRBD2 agrees at 8 bases. The CDR3 runs to 14 residues. V was pared by 1 base and J by 6 bases, with 4 bases of the junction left unmatched. Germline CDR1 DFQATT, CDR2 SNEGSKA (reference sequence). The CDR3: CSARAAGEAGELFF. The DNA for the CDR3 is TGCAGTGCTAGAGCAGCGGGAGAGGCCGGGGAGCTGTTTTTT.

This chain uses TRBV29-1 with TRBJ1-4, with 8 bases lining up with TRBD1. Germline loops: CDR1 SQVTM, CDR2 ANQGSEA. The CDR3 has 14 residues. The V segment lost 3 bases and the J segment 7 bases; nucleotides outside the gene matches: 7. DNA of the CDR3: TGCAGCGTTGAGACAGGGGCGGCTGGTGAAAAACTGTTTTTT. This codes for CSVETGAAGEKLFF.

There are a few counts of this clonotype. CDR3 sequence: CASSLVASRGTDTQYF. As DNA, the CDR3 is TGTGCCAGCAGCTTGGTGGCCTCGCGGGGCACAGATACGCAGTATTTT. The rearrangement uses TRBV5-4 and TRBJ2-3, with D possibly being TRBD2 (5 bases). The ends were cut back, 0 bases at V and 1 base at J, with 12 bases in the middle. CDR3 length: 16 residues. Germline CDR1 reads SGHNT; CDR2 reads YYREEE (reference sequence). Together with reference TRBV5-4 and TRBJ2-3, the CDR3 gives the full variable domain: ETGVTQSPTHLIKTRGQQVTLRCSSQSGHNTVSWYQQALGQGPQFIFQYYREEENGRGNFPPRFSGLQFPNYSSELNVNALELDDSALYLCASSLVASRGTDTQYFGPGTRLTVL.

This clonotype turned up a few times. V gene TRBV5-1 combines with J gene TRBJ1-1, with no clear D. The CDR3 has 14 amino acids. Germline CDR1 reads SGHRS; CDR2 reads YFSETQ. Between the trimmed V and J ends, which lost 0 bases and 5 bases, there was a span of 11 bases. The CDR3 spells CASSLAPESTEAFF. In DNA, the CDR3 is TGCGCCAGCAGCTTGGCCCCAGAATCGACTGAAGCTTTCTTT.

The V and J genes are TRBV25-1 and TRBJ1-1; D call uncertain. This CDR3 comprises 15 residues. V lost 7 bases to trimming and J lost 6 bases, with 21 bases between them. Germline V gene data show CDR1 as MGHDK and CDR2 as SYGVNS. The DNA of the CDR3 is TGTGCCAGCACCGGTCCGGAGCGGGGATTCGCTGAAGCTTTCTTT. The encoded protein is CASTGPERGFAEAFF.

This chain connects TRBV5-6 to TRBJ2-6; D is unresolved. Germline CDR1 SGHDT, CDR2 YYEEEE. There are 16 residues in the CDR3. V lost 1 base, J lost 0 bases, and 8 bases lay in between. The CDR3 nucleotides read TGTGCCAGCAGCTTGTTGGGCAGCTCTGGGGCCAACGTCCTGACTTTC. It is translated as CASSLLGSSGANVLTF.

J is TRBJ1-5 and V is TRBV29-1; D is unclear. Germline CDR1 and CDR2: SQVTM and ANQGSEA. Trimming took 6 bases from V and 7 from J, leaving 16 bases between them. The CDR3 contains 13 residues. CDR3 loop: CSVGVRANQPQHF. CDR3 coding DNA: TGCAGCGTCGGTGTAAGGGCGAACCAGCCCCAGCATTTT.

This clonotype was counted between two and nine times. This rearrangement joins TRBV9 to TRBJ2-1; 7 bases are shared with TRBD1. Germline V gene sequence: CDR1 SGDLS, CDR2 YYNGEE. V lost 2 bases to trimming and J lost 10 bases; unmatched junction nucleotides: 3. CDR3 size: 12 residues. The CDR3 region is CASSVQQGEQFF. CDR3 nucleotide sequence: TGTGCCAGCAGCGTCCAACAGGGGGAGCAGTTCTTC.

The chain employs TRBV29-1 and TRBJ1-5, with a weak D call TRBD1 (5 bases). Trimming stripped 3 bases from V and 2 bases from J, with 11 bases between. Germline loops: CDR1 SQVTM, CDR2 ANQGSEA. The CDR3 covers 14 residues. CDR3 nucleotides: TGCAGCGTTGACGAGGGGTTCGGCAATCAGCCCCAGCATTTT. It is translated as CSVDEGFGNQPQHF. The full variable domain, in which reference TRBV29-1 and TRBJ1-5 provide the parts outside the CDR3, is SAVISQKPSRDICQRGTSLTIQCQVDSQVTMMFWYRQQPGQSLTLIATANQGSEATYESGFVIDKFPISRPNLTFSTLTVSNMSPEDSSIYLCSVDEGFGNQPQHFGDGTRLSIL.

Notes on this clonotype: This clone may be a read error of a much larger clone one base away. V gene TRBV19 combines with J gene TRBJ1-1; possible D gene TRBD1, 5 bases. The V gene's germline CDR1 is LNHDA and CDR2 SQIVND (reference sequence). The V and J ends lost 6 bases and 6 bases respectively, with 14 bases between them. The CDR3 is 13 amino acids. CDR3 bases: TGTGCCAGTAGATATCGGGGGGACGCTGAAGCTTTCTTT. This translates into CASRYRGDAEAFF.

The rearrangement uses TRBV20-1 and TRBJ1-2; D remains unclear. This CDR3 has 12 amino acids. V shed 4 bases and J shed 5 bases, with 11 bases lying between them. Germline V gene sequence: CDR1 DFQATT, CDR2 SNEGSKA (reference sequence). The CDR3 sequence: CSATRVAYGYTF. In DNA, the CDR3 is TGCAGTGCTACAAGGGTAGCGTATGGCTACACCTTC.

This clonotype was observed a few times. The chain recombines TRBV20-1 with TRBJ1-1; D unresolved. This CDR3 contains 12 residues. Germline assignment: CDR1 DFQATT and CDR2 SNEGSKA (reference sequence). Trimming took 2 bases from V and 1 from J, leaving 5 bases between them. CDR3 in amino acids: CSARRSNTEAFF. The CDR3 coding sequence is TGCAGTGCTAGACGATCGAACACTGAAGCTTTCTTT.

This chain links TRBV5-1 with TRBJ2-3; 9 bases agree with TRBD2. CDR1 SGHRS and CDR2 YFSETQ come from the germline V gene. After removal of 4 bases from V and 0 bases from J, the junction contained 9 bases not matched to a gene. CDR3 length equals 17 residues. The CDR3 is CASSPRLADPSTDTQYF. The DNA for the CDR3 is TGCGCCAGCAGCCCTAGACTAGCGGACCCTAGCACAGATACGCAGTATTTT.